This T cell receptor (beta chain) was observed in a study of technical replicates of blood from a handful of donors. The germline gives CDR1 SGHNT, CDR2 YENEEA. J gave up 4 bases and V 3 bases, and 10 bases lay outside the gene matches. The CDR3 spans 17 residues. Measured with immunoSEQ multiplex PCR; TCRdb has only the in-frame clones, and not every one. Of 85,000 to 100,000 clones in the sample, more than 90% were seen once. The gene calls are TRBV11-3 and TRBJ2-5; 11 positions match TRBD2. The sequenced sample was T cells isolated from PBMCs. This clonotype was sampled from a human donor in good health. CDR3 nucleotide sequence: TGTGCCAGCAGCTTGATACTTAGCGGGGGGGCAGGAGAGACCCAGTACTTC. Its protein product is CASSLILSGGAGETQYF.